These 32 T cell receptor beta chains came from one sample sequenced in a study of blood T cell repertoires in COVID-19. Assay used: immunoSEQ multiplex PCR; TCRdb lists only in-frame clones, some missing. The data show roughly 200,000 clones, roughly 76% seen once. The sequenced sample was peripheral blood. These receptor sequences come from a woman in her 40s with COVID-19, enrolled during active disease.

This CDR3 reads CASSISSWQYNEQFF. CDR3 sequence (DNA): TGTGCCAGTAGTATAAGTTCGTGGCAGTACAATGAGCAGTTCTTC. The chain carries TRBV19 and TRBJ2-1; D unclear. Germline lookup yields CDR1 LNHDA and CDR2 SQIVND (reference sequence). V lost 2 bases to trimming and J lost 4 bases, with 12 bases between them. This CDR3 has 15 amino acids.

About this clone: Other DNA sequences in this specimen translate into the identical CDR3. The chain is built from TRBV30 and TRBJ2-7; no clear D. With 5 bases removed from V and 3 bases from J, the gap between germline ends came to 8 bases. Per the germline V gene, CDR1 is GTSNPN and CDR2 is SVGIG (reference sequence). This CDR3 region has 11 residues. This CDR3 reads CAWSPNYEQYF. In nucleotides, the CDR3 is TGTGCCTGGTCCCCAAACTACGAGCAGTACTTC. The full variable domain, rest sourced from reference TRBV30 and TRBJ2-7, is SQTIHQWPATLVQPVGSPLSLECTVEGTSNPNLYWYRQAAGRGLQLLFYSVGIGQISSEVPQNLSASRPQDRQFILSSKKLLLSDSGFYLCAWSPNYEQYFGPGTRLTVT.

The rearrangement joins TRBV28 to TRBJ2-7; D perhaps matches TRBD1 (5 bases). Germline CDR1 and CDR2: MDHEN and SYDVKM. Trimming cost V 4 bases and J 3 bases, with 13 bases left between them. The CDR3 is 14 residues long. CDR3 DNA: TGTGCCAGCAGTTCGCATGGGGCCGGCTACGAGCAGTACTTC. Encoded protein: CASSSHGAGYEQYF.

In its sample, this clone was seen once. This rearrangement joins TRBV9 to TRBJ1-4, with TRBD1 matching over 9 bases. Germline CDR1 reads SGDLS; CDR2 reads YYNGEE. Germline trimming cut 4 bases from V and 5 bases from J; bases unmatched to any gene: 6. There are 15 residues in the CDR3. The DNA of the CDR3 is TGTGCCAGCAGCCCCTACAGGGGGCTAAATGAAAAACTGTTTTTT. Amino acids: CASSPYRGLNEKLFF.

The V call is TRBV29-1, the J call TRBJ2-4; TRBD1 matches 8 bases. The germline V gene has CDR1 SQVTM and CDR2 ANQGSEA. The CDR3 extends over 13 amino acids. V gave up 7 bases and J gave up 6 bases; unmatched junction bases: 8. The chain's CDR3 is CSGRSQGGNIQYF. The CDR3 DNA follows: TGCAGCGGGAGGTCACAGGGGGGAAACATTCAGTACTTC.

The rearrangement uses TRBV5-1 and TRBJ2-5; 7 nucleotides match TRBD1. Trimming cost V 5 bases and J 4 bases; bases outside gene matches: 5. Per the germline V gene, CDR1 is SGHRS and CDR2 is YFSETQ. This CDR3 has 13 amino acids. CDR3 sequence (DNA): TGCGCCAGCAGTTACAGGGGCCCAGAGACCCAGTACTTC. Translated, it gives CASSYRGPETQYF. The variable domain in full, completed from reference TRBV5-1 and TRBJ2-5, reads KAGVTQTPRYLIKTRGQQVTLSCSPISGHRSVSWYQQTPGQGLQFLFEYFSETQRNKGNFPGRFSGRQFSNSRSEMNVSTLELGDSALYLCASSYRGPETQYFGPGTRLLVL.

This clone was recorded many times. The V and J genes are TRBV29-1 and TRBJ2-5; a possible D gene is TRBD1 (6 bases). This CDR3 spans 15 amino acids. CDR1 and CDR2 (germline): SQVTM, ANQGSEA. Trimming took 0 bases from V and 6 from J, leaving 17 bases between them. CDR3 protein: CSVEDRLGQKQTQYF. CDR3 bases: TGCAGCGTTGAAGACCGACTTGGACAGAAACAGACCCAGTACTTC.

The V gene is TRBV12-5, the J gene TRBJ2-5; the D is unclear. Trimming left V 6 bases short and J 4 bases short, with 9 bases between. The CDR3 runs 12 residues. Germline V gives CDR1 LGHNT, CDR2 FRNRAP. CDR3 DNA: TGTGCTAGTGGCCTCGGTGGAGAGACCCAGTACTTC. Its translation: CASGLGGETQYF.

The CDR3 nucleotides read TGTGCCAGCTCACCGCTAGCTCCCAGCTCCTACAATGAGCAGTTCTTC. Translated, it gives CASSPLAPSSYNEQFF. The V and J genes are TRBV18 and TRBJ2-1, with D perhaps TRBD2 (5 bases). This CDR3 has 16 amino acids. The germline V gene encodes CDR1 KGHSH and CDR2 LQKENI. Between the trimmed V and J ends, which lost 3 bases and 0 bases, there was a span of 12 bases.

V gene TRBV6-5 combines with J gene TRBJ1-2; 10 nucleotides match TRBD1. V lost 6 bases to trimming and J lost 3 bases; unmatched junction nucleotides: 7. The length of the CDR3 is 15 residues. CDR1 is MNHEY, CDR2 SVGAGI, per germline. For the CDR3, the DNA is TGTGCCAGCAGGAGCCGGGACAGGGGCGACTATGGCTACACCTTC. Protein product: CASRSRDRGDYGYTF.

The gene calls are TRBV27 and TRBJ2-4; 12 nucleotides align to TRBD2. The germline V gene has CDR1 MNHEY and CDR2 SMNVEV (reference sequence). V shed 7 bases, J shed 7 bases, and the junction held 14 bases outside the gene matches. The CDR3 has 17 residues. CDR3 coding DNA: TGTGCCAGCACCCTGACTAGCGGGGGCCCAACGGGTAACATTCAGTACTTC. It codes for CASTLTSGGPTGNIQYF.

The chain has TRBV28 and TRBJ1-4; perhaps TRBD1 as D (6 bases). Trimming left V 4 bases short and J 6 bases short, with 18 bases between. Germline lookup yields CDR1 MDHEN and CDR2 SYDVKM. The CDR3 has 16 amino acids. The CDR3 sequence: CASSSPGGLGDEKLFF. The CDR3 DNA is TGTGCCAGCAGTTCCCCGGGGGGGCTAGGGGATGAAAAACTGTTTTTT.

The genes are TRBV5-5 and TRBJ1-4; 9 bases match TRBD1. Trimming removed 0 bases from V and 5 bases from J; junction bases left unmatched: 8. The CDR3 runs to 17 residues. The germline V gene encodes CDR1 SGHKS and CDR2 YYEKEE (reference sequence). The CDR3 coding sequence is TGTGCCAGCAGCTTGGTGGCGGGGACAGGGACGAATGAAAAACTGTTTTTT. Encoded protein: CASSLVAGTGTNEKLFF.

This chain uses TRBV4-2 with TRBJ1-3, with 9 bases aligning to TRBD1. Germline values: CDR1 LGHNA, CDR2 YNFKEQ. The V gene end was trimmed by 0 bases and the J gene end by 2 bases; junction bases not matched to a gene: 2. The CDR3 has 16 residues. The CDR3: CASSQDRTGAGNTIYF. The CDR3 DNA sequence: TGTGCCAGCAGCCAAGATCGGACAGGGGCTGGAAACACCATATATTTT.

Many counts were recorded for this clone. The V and J genes are TRBV7-9 and TRBJ2-1; 11 nucleotides line up with TRBD2. The CDR3 runs 19 residues. Germline assignment: CDR1 SEHNR and CDR2 FQNEAQ (reference sequence). V lost 5 bases, J lost 4 bases, and 16 bases stayed unmatched. This CDR3 is CASSPWTSGSGDVYNEQFF. The CDR3 nucleotides are TGTGCCAGCAGCCCTTGGACTAGCGGGTCAGGAGATGTTTACAATGAGCAGTTCTTC.

This clone was seen once. The rearrangement uses TRBV28 and TRBJ2-2; 9 positions agree with TRBD1. The V gene's germline CDR1 is MDHEN and CDR2 SYDVKM. V trimming: 2 bases; J trimming: 3 bases; junction bases outside the gene matches: 7. This CDR3 comprises 17 residues. The CDR3 sequence: CASSLDGTGFDTGELFF. CDR3 DNA sequence: TGTGCCAGCAGTTTAGACGGGACAGGGTTTGACACCGGGGAGCTGTTTTTT.

The gene calls are TRBV19 and TRBJ1-3; perhaps TRBD1 as D (5 bases). Per the germline V gene, CDR1 is LNHDA and CDR2 is SQIVND (reference sequence). Trimming removed 8 bases at V and 7 bases at J, with 18 bases between. This CDR3 is built from 14 residues. The CDR3 DNA sequence: TGTGCCAGTTTATCCGGGCAGGGCGGCAACACCATATATTTT. This codes for CASLSGQGGNTIYF.

The V call is TRBV27, the J call TRBJ2-3; weak D call: TRBD2 (6 bases). The CDR3 runs to 17 residues. Germline CDR1 reads MNHEY; CDR2 reads SMNVEV (reference sequence). Trimming stripped 6 bases from V and 4 bases from J, with 23 bases between. This chain's CDR3 is CASRGGTVLSSADTQYF. The CDR3 bases are TGTGCCAGCAGGGGGGGAACCGTTCTCTCAAGCGCAGATACGCAGTATTTT.

The CDR3 reads CASSFQGSNEKLFF. In nucleotides, the CDR3 is TGTGCCAGCAGCTTTCAGGGTTCTAATGAAAAACTGTTTTTT. The chain joins TRBV7-9 to TRBJ1-4; D perhaps matches TRBD1 (5 bases). Trimming shortened V by 3 bases and J by 3 bases, and 8 bases separated the two germline ends. Germline CDR1 reads SEHNR; CDR2 reads FQNEAQ (reference sequence). This CDR3 contains 14 residues.

The rearrangement uses TRBV11-3 and TRBJ2-2; possibly TRBD1 for D (6 bases). CDR1 and CDR2 (germline): SGHNT, YENEEA. The CDR3 is made up of 14 amino acids. Trimming removed 5 bases from V and 4 bases from J, with 11 bases in between. The CDR3 DNA reads TGTGCCAGCAGCCTCAACAGGGCCACCGGGGAGCTGTTTTTT. Translating gives CASSLNRATGELFF.

The chain has TRBV12-3 or TRBV12-4 and TRBJ1-1; a possible D gene is TRBD1 (5 bases). V dropped 3 bases and J dropped 10 bases, with 12 bases sitting between them. The CDR3 runs to 12 residues. The CDR3 sequence: CASSFGGVGAFF. CDR3 in DNA: TGTGCCAGCAGTTTCGGGGGGGTCGGAGCTTTCTTT.

The rearrangement uses TRBV7-8 and TRBJ2-7, with a tentative D call TRBD1 (5 bases). The CDR3 extends over 13 amino acids. In germline, CDR1 is SGHVS, CDR2 FQNEAQ. V was clipped by 0 bases and J by 3 bases, with 6 bases between them. CDR3: CASSLAQGYEQYF. The CDR3 nucleotides read TGTGCCAGCAGCTTAGCGCAGGGCTACGAGCAGTACTTC.

The rearrangement uses TRBV4-2 and TRBJ1-2; D ambiguous. The CDR3 consists of 12 residues. Trimming took 0 bases from V and 4 from J, leaving 3 bases between them. Germline CDR1 is LGHNA and CDR2 is YNFKEQ. The CDR3 loop is CASSQDSYGYTF. The CDR3 DNA is TGTGCCAGCAGCCAAGACAGCTATGGCTACACCTTC.

This clone was detected only once. The gene calls are TRBV6-2 or TRBV6-3 and TRBJ1-2, with 7 bases matching TRBD1. Germline values: CDR1 MNHEY, CDR2 SVGEGT. The V gene end was trimmed by 0 bases and the J gene end by 8 bases; junction bases not matched to a gene: 3. There are 13 residues in the CDR3. CDR3 bases: TGTGCCAGCAGTTACTCATCAGGGGGAGGCTACACCTTC. As protein: CASSYSSGGGYTF.

This clone was seen more than once but under ten times. This sequence joins TRBV6-5 and TRBJ2-1, with 9 bases fitting TRBD2. The trim removed 6 bases at V and 6 bases at J, leaving 6 bases unmatched. Germline CDR1 MNHEY, CDR2 SVGAGI. The CDR3 is 14 residues long. The CDR3 DNA reads as TGTGCCAGCAGACCCGGACTAGCGTTCAATGAGCAGTTCTTC. Its protein is CASRPGLAFNEQFF.

The rearrangement uses TRBV19 and TRBJ1-1; 9 bases are shared with TRBD1. V lost 3 bases and J lost 2; bases outside the gene matches: 16. There are 19 residues in the CDR3. The germline V gene encodes CDR1 LNHDA and CDR2 SQIVND (reference sequence). The CDR3 region has the DNA TGTGCCAGTAGTATGGGGCCCCCGTGGCGGGACAGGGTTAACACTGAAGCTTTCTTT. Translating gives CASSMGPPWRDRVNTEAFF.

The chain uses TRBV30 and TRBJ2-3; TRBD2 matches at 9 bases. The CDR3 is 14 amino acids. Per germline, CDR1 GTSNPN and CDR2 SVGIG (reference sequence). After removal of 1 base from V and 5 bases from J, the junction contained 4 bases not matched to a gene. The CDR3 nucleotides read TGTGCCTGGAGTGCAGCGGGAGGAGGAGATACGCAGTATTTT. Translation: CAWSAAGGGDTQYF.

This clone was recorded a few times. The chain is built from TRBV18 and TRBJ1-5, with D tentatively TRBD1 (6 bases). Germline values: CDR1 KGHSH, CDR2 LQKENI. CDR3 length: 15 amino acids. V was pared by 3 bases and J by 3 bases, with 12 bases between. This CDR3 is CASSPGAGANQPQHF. The CDR3 DNA reads as TGTGCCAGCTCACCGGGGGCAGGGGCCAATCAGCCCCAGCATTTT.

In its sample, this clone was seen a few times. This rearrangement joins TRBV27 to TRBJ1-6; 9 positions agree with TRBD1. Germline CDR1 MNHEY, CDR2 SMNVEV (reference sequence). V lost 2 bases to trimming and J lost 6 bases; unmatched junction nucleotides: 5. This CDR3 region has 16 residues. CDR3: CASSLLPGQGNSPLHF. In nucleotides, the CDR3 is TGTGCCAGCAGTTTACTGCCGGGACAGGGTAATTCACCCCTCCACTTT.

The rearrangement uses TRBV19 and TRBJ1-5, with 10 bases that match TRBD1. Trimming took 9 bases from V and 5 from J; bases not matched to a gene: 7. The CDR3 totals 14 residues. Germline V gene sequence: CDR1 LNHDA, CDR2 SQIVND (reference sequence). CDR3 nucleotide sequence: TGTGCCAGCCTCGACAGGGGGCCTGATCAGCCCCAGCATTTT. Translation gives CASLDRGPDQPQHF.

The rearrangement uses TRBV18 and TRBJ2-2; 7 positions agree with TRBD1. This CDR3 is built from 15 residues. CDR1 and CDR2 from the germline V gene are KGHSH and LQKENI. V shed 2 bases, J shed 7 bases, and the junction held 7 bases outside the gene matches. CDR3 residues: CASSPVTGKFGELFF. The CDR3 region has the DNA TGTGCCAGCTCACCAGTGACAGGGAAGTTCGGGGAGCTGTTTTTT.

This clone was seen only a few times. V is TRBV9 and J is TRBJ2-2; 11 positions match TRBD1. V dropped 0 bases and J dropped 6; count of bases not matched to a gene: 1. The germline gives CDR1 SGDLS, CDR2 YYNGEE. This CDR3 is 15 amino acids long. This chain's CDR3 is CASSVGGQGAGELFF. For the CDR3, the DNA is TGTGCCAGCAGCGTAGGGGGACAGGGGGCCGGGGAGCTGTTTTTT.